In this sample, the clone carrying this T cell receptor (beta chain) turned up a few times. Its antigen is currently unknown. There are 14 residues in the CDR3. Germline assignment: CDR1 SGDLS and CDR2 YYNGEE. Between the trimmed V and J ends, which lost 3 bases and 5 bases, there was a span of 14 bases. The sample belongs to a study of CD8 T cells in ankylosing spondylitis. TCRdb reprocessed the 5' RACE reads via MiXCR and lists one record per CDR3 protein. Of 400,000 to 450,000 distinct CDR3 sequences in the sample, under 20% were seen once. Points from the study as a whole: Disease-associated clones were CD8+ and fairly uncommon in peripheral blood. Typical of ankylosing spondylitis blood, it appeared, was a TCR beta motif of roughly eight highly homologous variants.

The V gene is TRBV9, the J gene TRBJ1-2; D is possibly TRBD1 (5 bases). What was sequenced was blood, either unsorted or a sorted T cell fraction (not recorded which). This receptor was taken from a male donor with ankylosing spondylitis. CDR3: CASSASGLSYGYTF. CDR3 in DNA: TGTGCCAGCAGCGCTTCAGGGTTAAGTTATGGCTACACCTTC.